The 29 T cell receptor beta chains given below trace back to one sample, sequenced in a study of glioma-infiltrating T cells after dendritic cell vaccination. Noted time point: after dendritic cell vaccination, including at tumor progression/relapse. TCRdb keeps only in-frame clones here, not all; method: immunoSEQ multiplex PCR. In the table there are approximately 91,000 clones, 75% to 90% of which are singletons. The sequencing used blood, collected after dendritic cell vaccination. The origin of the receptors is a human donor with glioblastoma.

This chain uses TRBV29-1 with TRBJ1-3; D gene ambiguous. V was pared by 4 bases and J by 3 bases, with 7 bases between. Germline CDR1 and CDR2: SQVTM and ANQGSEA. The CDR3 spans 12 residues. The CDR3 nucleotides are TGCAGCGTTGCCAGACTTGGAAACACCATATATTTT. As protein: CSVARLGNTIYF. Variable domain in full (rest from reference TRBV29-1 and TRBJ1-3): SAVISQKPSRDICQRGTSLTIQCQVDSQVTMMFWYRQQPGQSLTLIATANQGSEATYESGFVIDKFPISRPNLTFSTLTVSNMSPEDSSIYLCSVARLGNTIYFGEGSWLTVV.

This sequence joins TRBV5-1 and TRBJ1-5; unclear D gene. This CDR3 contains 13 residues. V lost 9 bases to trimming and J lost 2 bases, with 12 bases between them. Germline V lookup: CDR1 SGHRS, CDR2 YFSETQ. This CDR3 is CATPRVCNQPQHF. The CDR3 DNA is TGCGCCACCCCCCGGGTATGCAATCAGCCCCAGCATTTT.

This chain connects TRBV5-1 to TRBJ2-3; D is unresolved. V was cut by 1 base and J by 3 bases, with 6 bases left in between. This CDR3 contains 13 residues. Germline CDR1 is SGHRS and CDR2 is YFSETQ. The CDR3 loop reads CASSLLPTDTQYF. The CDR3 DNA reads as TGCGCCAGCAGCTTGCTACCAACAGATACGCAGTATTTT.

The J gene is TRBJ2-5, the V gene TRBV6-5; 7 nucleotides match TRBD2. V lost 6 bases to trimming and J lost 2 bases; unmatched junction nucleotides: 9. The CDR3 covers 15 residues. CDR1 is MNHEY, CDR2 SVGAGI, per germline. CDR3 nucleotide sequence: TGTGCCAGCAGGCGGGGGACCCCCAAACAAGAGACCCAGTACTTC. Amino acid sequence: CASRRGTPKQETQYF.

This clone was seen only once. V is TRBV5-1 and J is TRBJ1-2; the match to TRBD1 covers 12 bases. V dropped 3 bases and J dropped 7; count of bases not matched to a gene: 7. CDR3 size: 15 residues. Germline V gene lookup returns CDR1 SGHRS and CDR2 YFSETQ. The CDR3 is CASSSPGQGASGYTF. Written as DNA, the CDR3 is TGCGCCAGCAGCTCACCGGGACAGGGGGCGTCTGGCTACACCTTC. Using reference TRBV5-1 and TRBJ1-2 for the parts outside the CDR3, the full variable domain is KAGVTQTPRYLIKTRGQQVTLSCSPISGHRSVSWYQQTPGQGLQFLFEYFSETQRNKGNFPGRFSGRQFSNSRSEMNVSTLELGDSALYLCASSSPGQGASGYTFGSGTRLTVV.

The V gene is TRBV7-3, the J gene TRBJ2-1, with 7 bases that match TRBD1. Trimming cost V 0 bases and J 0 bases; bases outside gene matches: 8. Germline V gives CDR1 SGHTA, CDR2 FQGTGA. The CDR3 loop spans 18 amino acids. CDR3 residues: CASSLTDRIRGSYNEQFF. In nucleotides, the CDR3 is TGTGCCAGCAGCTTAACGGACAGGATCCGTGGCTCCTACAATGAGCAGTTCTTC.

The chain recombines TRBV9 with TRBJ1-1; D may be TRBD1 (6 bases). The V gene lost 3 bases and the J gene lost 6 bases, with 12 bases spanning the gap. Per germline, CDR1 SGDLS and CDR2 YYNGEE. The CDR3 runs 13 residues. The CDR3 region is CASSAREGAEAFF. The CDR3 DNA reads as TGTGCCAGCAGCGCCCGGGAGGGGGCTGAAGCTTTCTTT.

The sample holds one count of this clone. The J gene is TRBJ2-1, the V gene TRBV6-6; 8 bases align to TRBD1. The ends lost 0 bases at V and 10 bases at J; junction bases unmatched: 2. The CDR3 is made up of 13 amino acids. Germline V gives CDR1 MNHNY, CDR2 SVGAGI (reference sequence). For the CDR3, the DNA is TGTGCCAGCAGTTACTCCCGACAGGGGGAGCAGTTCTTC. It codes for CASSYSRQGEQFF.

The table lists this clone with a few counts. The chain couples TRBV4-1 to TRBJ1-4; D is ambiguous. This CDR3 contains 13 residues. Trimming stripped 4 bases from V and 8 bases from J, with 11 bases between. Germline V gene data show CDR1 as MGHRA and CDR2 as YSYEKL. This CDR3 is CASSRALREKLFF. In DNA form, the CDR3 reads TGCGCCAGCAGCCGAGCGCTTAGGGAAAAACTGTTTTTT.

The rearrangement links TRBV25-1 to TRBJ1-1, with D perhaps matching TRBD1 (5 bases). CDR3 length: 14 residues. V lost 0 bases, J lost 11 bases, and 16 bases lay in between. CDR1 is MGHDK, CDR2 SYGVNS, per germline. The CDR3 reads CASSEYLGGARAFF. The DNA for the CDR3 is TGTGCCAGCAGTGAATATCTCGGAGGGGCGCGGGCTTTCTTT.

J is TRBJ2-3 and V is TRBV5-6; a weak D match, TRBD2 (5 bases). Deletions cut 4 bases from V and 6 bases from J, with 15 bases between. CDR1 is SGHDT and CDR2 is YYEEEE in the germline V gene. CDR3 size: 14 residues. Here the CDR3 reads CASSPPGRGDTQYF. The CDR3 region has the DNA TGTGCCAGCAGCCCTCCGGGCCGGGGTGATACGCAGTATTTT. The whole variable domain, filled in from reference TRBV5-6 and TRBJ2-3, reads DAGVTQSPTHLIKTRGQQVTLRCSPKSGHDTVSWYQQALGQGPQFIFQYYEEEERQRGNFPDRFSGHQFPNYSSELNVNALLLGDSALYLCASSPPGRGDTQYFGPGTRLTVL.

This clone is a singleton in its sample. V and J are TRBV7-2 and TRBJ2-5, with 8 bases lining up with TRBD2. V was pared by 3 bases and J by 2 bases, with 5 bases of the junction left unmatched. Germline CDR1 and CDR2: SGHTA and FQGNSA. The CDR3 runs 15 residues. CDR3 amino acids: CASSLIAGRQETQYF. CDR3 nucleotide sequence: TGTGCCAGCAGCTTGATAGCGGGGCGGCAAGAGACCCAGTACTTC.

The CDR3 sequence: CASSVDRDTEAFF. The CDR3 nucleotides read TGTGCCAGTAGTGTCGACAGGGACACTGAAGCTTTCTTT. This chain uses TRBV19 with TRBJ1-1; TRBD1 matches 7 bases. The CDR3 has 13 amino acids. Trimming cost V 5 bases and J 3 bases; bases outside gene matches: 3. Per germline, CDR1 LNHDA and CDR2 SQIVND (reference sequence).

This clone was found once. The V call is TRBV19, the J call TRBJ2-1; 9 bases fit TRBD2. In germline, CDR1 is LNHDA, CDR2 SQIVND (reference sequence). This CDR3 has 17 residues. The V segment lost 0 bases and the J segment 7 bases; nucleotides outside the gene matches: 10. CDR3 sequence: CASSIDGGGGVRNEQFF. The CDR3 nucleotides are TGTGCCAGTAGTATAGACGGGGGCGGGGGGGTTAGGAATGAGCAGTTCTTC. Supplemented by reference TRBV19 and TRBJ2-1, the full variable domain reads DGGITQSPKYLFRKEGQNVTLSCEQNLNHDAMYWYRQDPGQGLRLIYYSQIVNDFQKGDIAEGYSVSREKKESFPLTVTSAQKNPTAFYLCASSIDGGGGVRNEQFFGPGTRLTVL.

The V gene is TRBV29-1, the J gene TRBJ2-2, with D tentatively TRBD2 (6 bases). Germline V gives CDR1 SQVTM, CDR2 ANQGSEA. The germline V and J ends were trimmed by 3 bases and 5 bases, with 13 bases remaining between them. The CDR3 has 14 amino acids. The CDR3, as DNA: TGCAGCGTTGAGGGACTTTACTCTACCGGGGAGCTGTTTTTT. Translation: CSVEGLYSTGELFF.

The chain uses TRBV20-1 and TRBJ1-1; D is uncertain. The CDR3 sequence is 11 residues long. The V and J ends lost 1 base and 5 bases respectively, with 5 bases between them. CDR1 and CDR2 from the germline V gene are DFQATT and SNEGSKA (reference sequence). The CDR3 DNA reads as TGCAGTGCTAGAGTCCAGACTGAAGCTTTCTTT. Its translation: CSARVQTEAFF.

The chain uses TRBV6-6 and TRBJ2-1; 13 positions agree with TRBD2. This CDR3 contains 14 residues. The germline CDR1 and CDR2 sequences are MNHNY and SVGAGI (reference sequence). The junction had 1 base not matched to a gene; V was cut back by 2 bases and J by 9 bases. The CDR3 protein is CASSYGLAGVEQFF. Written as DNA, the CDR3 is TGTGCCAGCAGTTACGGACTAGCGGGGGTTGAGCAGTTCTTC.

The rearrangement joins TRBV5-1 to TRBJ1-1; a weak D match, TRBD1 (5 bases). V lost 3 bases and J 1 base, leaving 13 bases between the germline ends. Looked up from germline, CDR1 is SGHRS and CDR2 is YFSETQ. The CDR3 totals 15 residues. The DNA for the CDR3 is TGCGCCAGCAGCTCCAGCCTTCAGGGGAACACTGAAGCTTTCTTT. Its protein is CASSSSLQGNTEAFF.

The chain uses TRBV19 and TRBJ2-3, with 7 bases matching TRBD1. The V segment lost 6 bases and the J segment 0 bases; nucleotides outside the gene matches: 12. In germline, CDR1 is LNHDA, CDR2 SQIVND (reference sequence). The length of the CDR3 is 17 residues. The CDR3 loop is CASRSLTGPPSTDTQYF. CDR3 in DNA: TGTGCCAGTAGATCCTTGACAGGGCCCCCGAGCACAGATACGCAGTATTTT.

The chain employs TRBV6-1 and TRBJ2-1; TRBD2 aligns across 9 bases. This CDR3 spans 15 amino acids. V lost 10 bases, J lost 5 bases, and 12 bases stayed unmatched. Germline V CDR1 and CDR2: MNHNS, SASEGT. CDR3 sequence reads: CATAGGVQYHNEQFF. CDR3 coding DNA: TGTGCCACGGCGGGGGGGGTACAATACCACAATGAGCAGTTCTTC.

The DNA of the CDR3 is TGTGCCAGCAGCTTAGGAACTGCAACTAATGAAAAACTGTTTTTT. This translates into CASSLGTATNEKLFF. The J gene is TRBJ1-4, the V gene TRBV7-9; D gene unclear. Germline V lookup: CDR1 SEHNR, CDR2 FQNEAQ (reference sequence). V lost 1 base to trimming and J lost 0 bases, with 6 bases between them. The CDR3 loop spans 15 amino acids.

V gene TRBV5-1 combines with J gene TRBJ2-1; weak D call: TRBD2 (5 bases). The CDR3 extends over 15 amino acids. Looked up from germline, CDR1 is SGHRS and CDR2 is YFSETQ. Trimming cost V 3 bases and J 8 bases, with 18 bases left between them. The CDR3 here is CASSSTSSFRDEQFF. The DNA of the CDR3 is TGCGCCAGCAGCTCAACTAGTAGTTTCCGCGATGAGCAGTTCTTC.

The chain recombines TRBV28 with TRBJ1-1; a possible D gene is TRBD1 (6 bases). V shed 8 bases and J shed 5 bases, with 18 bases lying between them. This CDR3 spans 14 amino acids. The germline gives CDR1 MDHEN, CDR2 SYDVKM. The CDR3 sequence is CASLPGRGWTEAFF. The DNA of the CDR3 is TGTGCCAGCCTGCCGGGGAGGGGGTGGACTGAAGCTTTCTTT.

The chain recombines TRBV6-6 with TRBJ2-7; 9 bases line up with TRBD2. The J segment lost 4 bases and the V segment lost 0 bases, leaving 4 bases of the junction unmatched. The CDR3 loop spans 15 amino acids. Germline CDR1 MNHNY, CDR2 SVGAGI (reference sequence). CDR3 sequence: CASSYSRGGPYEQYV. The CDR3 nucleotides are TGTGCCAGCAGTTACTCGCGGGGGGGACCATACGAGCAGTACGTC.

As regards this clone: This likely reflects a read error, since a far larger clone is one base away. The identical CDR3 is also encoded by other nucleotide sequences in the sample. The CDR3 region is CASSVDASSNEQFF. DNA for the CDR3: TGTGCCAGCAGCGTAGACGCTAGCTCCAATGAGCAATTCTTC. The V gene is TRBV9, the J gene TRBJ2-1; TRBD2 is a possible D gene (5 bases). CDR1 is SGDLS, CDR2 YYNGEE, per germline. The CDR3 loop spans 14 amino acids.

The chain has TRBV11-3 and TRBJ1-1; the D gene is possibly TRBD1 (5 bases). Germline V CDR1 and CDR2: SGHNT, YENEEA. V shed 7 bases and J shed 4 bases, with 19 bases lying between them. CDR3 size: 15 residues. CDR3 sequence (DNA): TGTGCCAGCACCCCCGACGGGGGGAAACCCACTGAAGCTTTCTTT. This translates into CASTPDGGKPTEAFF.

The CDR3 here is CASSWGTAAGSNSPLHF. The CDR3 bases are TGCGCCAGCAGCTGGGGGACAGCCGCGGGCAGTAATTCACCCCTCCACTTT. This chain joins TRBV5-1 and TRBJ1-6, with 7 positions matching TRBD1. The V gene's germline CDR1 is SGHRS and CDR2 YFSETQ. V lost 3 bases and J lost 6; bases outside the gene matches: 12. The CDR3 sequence is 17 residues long.

Only one count was recorded for this clone. The J gene is TRBJ2-2, the V gene TRBV20-1, with TRBD2 as a possible D gene (6 bases). CDR3 length: 11 amino acids. V shed 6 bases and J shed 6 bases, with 8 bases lying between them. Germline-derived CDR1 and CDR2 are DFQATT and SNEGSKA (reference sequence). As DNA, the CDR3 is TGCAGTGCCGGAGGGGCCGGGGAGCTGTTTTTT. It specifies CSAGGAGELFF.

J is TRBJ1-1 and V is TRBV2; 10 bases line up with TRBD1. Germline loops: CDR1 SNHLY, CDR2 FYNNEI. CDR3 length: 12 residues. The ends lost 5 bases at V and 8 bases at J; junction bases unmatched: 2. The CDR3 region is CASSWTGGEAFF. CDR3 in DNA: TGTGCCAGCAGTTGGACAGGGGGAGAAGCTTTCTTT.